This TCR beta chain was recovered during a study of blood T cell repertoires in COVID-19. Study-wide context: Sites in the United States, Italy and Spain provided acute and convalescent COVID-19 samples. T cells, B-cell-depleted T cells, or PBMCs provided the cDNA or gDNA that served as material.

Original analysis: Nucleated cell number was recorded as an estimate derived from reference gene primer amplification. Data came from immunoSEQ multiplex PCR; TCRdb stores just in-frame clones and leaves some out. For V, J and clone size, that table is used; D and trimming come from the DNA. The table has about 40,000 clones, 88% seen once. CDR3 length: 13 amino acids. Per germline, CDR1 SNHLY and CDR2 FYNNEI. The V gene end was trimmed by 7 bases and the J gene end by 6 bases; junction bases not matched to a gene: 5. The chain carries TRBV2 and TRBJ1-2; the match to TRBD1 covers 10 bases. The clonotype was recovered from a woman aged 70-85 years with acute or convalescent COVID-19. The material sequenced was peripheral blood. The CDR3 spells CASTGQGNHGYTF. The CDR3 DNA is TGTGCCAGCACGGGACAGGGGAATCATGGCTACACCTTC.